These T cell receptor beta chains were read from a single sample in a study of T cell responses to AZD1222 COVID-19 vaccine. The method was immunoSEQ multiplex PCR; TCRdb's version includes in-frame clones alone and lacks a portion of them. The sample records about 130,000 clones, 75% to 95% being singletons. The sample in question was peripheral blood, obtained 28 days after the second AZD1222 dose. Receptors were obtained from an adult who received the AZD1222 COVID-19 vaccine. CDR3s include the opening cysteine and the closing phenylalanine or tryptophan. The D gene is left open where the match is weak. Part of the rows lack a size; the others show once, few, many or a class for expanded clones.

d_call	clone_size	v_call	j_call	cdr3_aa	cdr3_nt
TRBD2	-	TRBV2	TRBJ2-1	CASSGYPSGSFYNEQFF	TGTGCCAGCAGTGGTTACCCTAGCGGGAGTTTCTACAATGAGCAGTTCTTC
-	few	TRBV6-5	TRBJ2-3	CASSRRSTDTQYF	TGTGCCAGCAGCAGACGCAGCACAGATACGCAGTATTTT
TRBD1	-	TRBV25-1	TRBJ1-1	CASSVDRGPEAFF	TGTGCCAGCAGTGTCGACAGGGGGCCTGAAGCTTTCTTT
TRBD2	-	TRBV5-1	TRBJ2-1	CASSLGTSATEQFF	TGCGCCAGCAGCTTGGGGACTAGCGCTACTGAGCAGTTCTTC
TRBD2	-	TRBV11-2	TRBJ2-1	CASSSPPGARGGPEQFF	TGTGCCAGCAGCTCGCCCCCAGGGGCTCGGGGGGGGCCTGAGCAGTTCTTC
-	-	TRBV28	TRBJ1-2	CASSSDSYGYTF	TGTGCCAGCAGTTCAGACAGCTATGGCTACACCTTC
-	-	TRBV10-3	TRBJ2-5	CASRASLGTQETQYF	TGTGCCAGCCGGGCGTCATTGGGTACCCAAGAGACCCAGTACTTC
-	-	TRBV7-9	TRBJ1-2	CASSLAGLRFGYTF	TGTGCCAGCAGCTTGGCGGGACTTAGGTTTGGCTACACCTTC
TRBD1	-	TRBV10-3	TRBJ1-2	CAITQGAGNYGYTF	TGTGCCATTACTCAGGGGGCAGGAAACTATGGCTACACCTTC
-	few	TRBV2	TRBJ2-3	CASSERRPSTDTQYF	TGTGCCAGCAGTGAGCGGAGACCTAGCACAGATACGCAGTATTTT
-	once	TRBV15	TRBJ2-5	CATSRLGLSEGTQYF	TGTGCCACCAGCAGACTGGGCCTCTCGGAGGGGACCCAGTACTTC
TRBD1	-	TRBV6-6	TRBJ1-2	CASSPQGGGYTF	TGTGCCAGCAGTCCCCAGGGGGGCGGCTACACCTTC
-	-	TRBV7-6	TRBJ1-1	CASSLGSTHTEAFF	TGTGCCAGCAGCCTAGGGAGTACGCACACTGAAGCTTTCTTT
-	-	TRBV28	TRBJ2-1	CASTLTPYNEQFF	TGTGCCAGCACCCTGACACCGTACAATGAGCAGTTCTTC
-	-	TRBV29-1	TRBJ2-1	CSVERWMGNEQFF	TGCAGCGTGGAGAGGTGGATGGGCAATGAGCAGTTCTTC
-	-	TRBV5-4	TRBJ2-5	CASSQVGQETQYF	TGTGCCAGCAGCCAAGTGGGGCAAGAGACCCAGTACTTC
-	-	TRBV4-1	TRBJ1-5	CASSPYGGAARNQPQHF	TGCGCCAGCAGCCCCTATGGGGGGGCGGCGAGGAATCAGCCCCAGCATTTT